The 17 T cell receptor beta chains below all came from one sample that was sequenced in a study of tumor-infiltrating lymphocytes in primary liver carcinoma. From around 500 ng total RNA, TCR beta cDNA was generated with a primer in the constant region. A slightly modified ARM-PCR protocol with three nested multiplex PCR rounds produced these TCR beta libraries. The first two PCR rounds used TRBV1-TRBV30 primers with a Cbeta primer, approximately 10 cycles each. TCRdb analysed the multiplex PCR reads with MiXCR anew, one entry per CDR3 protein. This table has some 22,000 distinct CDR3 sequences, around 77% appearing once. Co-extraction yielded RNA and DNA from roughly 21-30 mg of unsorted bulk tissue. The sample consisted of liver tumor tissue from sampling region 5. Subset in this sample: tumor region T5, tumor centre. These receptors all stem from a woman aged 25 to 39 with primary liver carcinoma and hepatitis B virus infection.

As to this clonotype: A much larger clone sits a single nucleotide away, making a read error possible. CDR3 in DNA: TGTGCCAGGAGTCTCAGGGTCGGCGAGCAGCACTTC. Residues: CARSLRVGEQHF. J is TRBJ2-7 and V is TRBV12-3 or TRBV12-4, with a tentative D call TRBD1 (5 bases). The CDR3 runs 12 residues.

The J gene is TRBJ2-1, the V gene TRBV10-3, with D uncertain. Germline V gene data show CDR1 as ENHRY and CDR2 as SYGVKD. V gave up 6 bases and J gave up 8 bases, with 17 bases separating them. CDR3 length equals 14 residues. CDR3 DNA sequence: TGTGCCATCAGACCTACGGCGGCCCGGGATGAGCAGTTCTTC. Translating gives CAIRPTAARDEQFF.

To note about this clonotype: One junction end disagrees with the germline gene, perhaps due to a read error. J is TRBJ2-7 and V is TRBV4-3; 8 bases match TRBD1. CDR3 length equals 15 residues. Germline lookup yields CDR1 LGHNA and CDR2 YSLEER. The CDR3 coding sequence is TGCCCCAGCAGACTATATCGATGGACAGGGCGGGAGCAGTACTTC. Amino acids: CPSRLYRWTGREQYF.

Turning to this clonotype: The junction does not match germline at one end; this may be a read error. This chain links TRBV7-8 with TRBJ2-7; TRBD2 matches 12 bases. CDR3 size: 20 residues. Germline lookup yields CDR1 SGHVS and CDR2 FQNEAQ. CDR3 residues: CTSSLVNPGLRTSGTYEQYF. As DNA, the CDR3 is TGTACCAGCAGCTTAGTCAACCCGGGGCTTCGGACTAGCGGGACCTATGAGCAGTACTTC.

This clonotype was observed once. A junction boundary mismatches the germline segment, possibly from a read error. The gene calls are TRBV5-8 and TRBJ2-7, with D uncertain. CDR3 size: 16 residues. Germline assignment: CDR1 SGHTS and CDR2 YDEGEE. CDR3 region: CVSSLLSGDISYEQYF. CDR3 in DNA: TGTGTCAGCAGCTTGCTCAGTGGCGATATTTCCTACGAGCAGTACTTC.

As regards this clonotype: One end of the junction does not line up with germline, which may come from a read error. This sequence joins TRBV14 and TRBJ1-1; D is undetermined. The CDR3 contains 15 residues. Germline V gives CDR1 SGHDN, CDR2 FVKESK. This CDR3 reads CASSQGRATVTEALF. In nucleotides, the CDR3 is TGTGCCAGCAGCCAAGGTCGAGCCACGGTCACCGAAGCTCTCTTT.

Comment on this clonotype: One end of the junction is discordant with germline, which a read error may explain. The CDR3 loop is CSVSGWPYGYTF. The CDR3 bases are TGCAGCGTTTCGGGTTGGCCATATGGCTACACTTTC. The rearrangement uses TRBV29-1 and TRBJ1-2; D is undetermined. Looked up from germline, CDR1 is SQVTM and CDR2 is ANQGSEA. This CDR3 has 12 residues.

The chain recombines TRBV11-2 with TRBJ2-5, with 9 bases identical to TRBD1. CDR1 SGHAT and CDR2 FQNNGV come from the germline V gene. There are 16 residues in the CDR3. Germline trimming cut 8 bases from V and 3 bases from J; bases unmatched to any gene: 13. The CDR3 here is CASDTRTGGTKETQYF. DNA of the CDR3: TGTGCCAGCGACACAAGAACAGGGGGCACGAAAGAGACCCAGTACTTC.

About this clonotype: One junction end does not reproduce the germline sequence, and a read error may be involved. The genes are TRBV9 and TRBJ2-6; D may match TRBD1 or TRBD2 (5 bases each). Per the germline V gene, CDR1 is SGDLS and CDR2 is YYNGEE. This CDR3 is built from 14 residues. The CDR3: CASSILNGTNVLSF. The CDR3 DNA reads as TGTGCCAGCAGCATCTTGAATGGGACCAACGTCCTGTCTTTC.

As concerns this clonotype: Germline is not matched at one junction end, which may reflect a read error. The chain combines TRBV10-3 with TRBJ2-5; D is perhaps TRBD1 or TRBD2 (5 bases each). CDR3 length equals 15 residues. Per the germline V gene, CDR1 is ENHRY and CDR2 is SYGVKD. The CDR3 sequence is CAISESATRPGTQYF. The CDR3 DNA follows: TGTGCCATCAGTGAGTCGGCTACCAGACCAGGGACCCAATACTTC.

This clonotype occurred once. The chain uses TRBV11-2 and TRBJ2-7, with TRBD2 matching 7 bases. The CDR3 spans 13 residues. V gave up 6 bases and J gave up 13 bases; unmatched junction bases: 15. The germline gives CDR1 SGHAT, CDR2 FQNNGV. CDR3: CASSPPGRYGHYF. DNA for the CDR3: TGTGCCAGCAGTCCTCCCGGGAGGTACGGGCACTACTTC.

In its sample, this clonotype is medium-sized. The genes are TRBV10-3 and TRBJ2-3; TRBD2 aligns across 11 bases. V lost 11 bases and J lost 5; bases outside the gene matches: 9. Germline CDR1 is ENHRY and CDR2 is SYGVKD. The CDR3 contains 14 residues. This CDR3 is CASTFGLAGDTQYF. The CDR3, as DNA: TGTGCCTCAACCTTCGGACTAGCGGGAGATACGCAGTATTTT.

On this clonotype: One junction end does not reproduce the germline sequence, and a read error may be involved. This sequence joins TRBV7-8 and TRBJ2-1, with a weak D call TRBD2 (5 bases). Per the germline V gene, CDR1 is SGHVS and CDR2 is FQNEAQ. The CDR3 has 16 residues. CDR3 protein: CAISLIPGSADNEQFF. CDR3 sequence (DNA): TGTGCCATCAGCTTAATCCCGGGATCAGCGGACAATGAGCAGTTCTTC.

This clonotype came up many times. The J gene is TRBJ2-3, the V gene TRBV29-1, with a tentative D call TRBD2 (6 bases). The germline V gene has CDR1 SQVTM and CDR2 ANQGSEA. Trimming cost V 5 bases and J 0 bases, with 15 bases left between them. This CDR3 contains 15 residues. CDR3 amino acids: CSVPGTPSSTDTQYF. Written as DNA, the CDR3 is TGCAGCGTTCCCGGGACTCCTTCTAGCACAGATACGCAGTATTTT.

Comments on this clonotype: One end of the junction varies from germline; a read error may be responsible. The chain is built from TRBV4-3 and TRBJ2-7; perhaps TRBD1 as D (5 bases). Per germline, CDR1 LGHNA and CDR2 YSLEER. The CDR3 has 15 amino acids. This chain's CDR3 is CASRQDFPGSYEQHF. The CDR3 nucleotides read TGTGCCAGCAGACAAGATTTTCCAGGGTCCTACGAGCAGCACTTC.

Comment on this clonotype: Germline is not matched at one junction end, which may reflect a read error. J is TRBJ2-5 and V is TRBV28; the D gene is possibly TRBD1 (6 bases). Germline loops: CDR1 MDHEN, CDR2 SYDVKM. The CDR3 is made up of 17 amino acids. This CDR3 reads CTSSTIWDGDRPETQYF. CDR3 nucleotide sequence: TGTACCAGCTCAACGATCTGGGACGGCGACAGGCCGGAGACCCAGTACTTC.

This clonotype came up once. One end of the junction does not line up with germline, which may come from a read error. The genes are TRBV11-1 and TRBJ2-7; D is ambiguous. CDR1 is SGHAT and CDR2 is FQDESV in the germline V gene (reference sequence). This CDR3 spans 13 amino acids. CDR3: CASNIGYHREQYF. In DNA, the CDR3 is TGTGCCAGCAACATAGGATACCACCGCGAGCAGTATTTC.